The present T cell receptor (beta chain) was sequenced within a study of blood T cell repertoires in COVID-19. The length of the CDR3 is 12 residues. In germline, CDR1 is GTSNPN, CDR2 SVGIG (reference sequence). The ends lost 5 bases at V and 10 bases at J; junction bases unmatched: 7. Repertoires were generated with immunoSEQ multiplex PCR, while TCRdb's copy carries only in-frame clones and drops some. Counted here are approximately 160,000 clones, approximately 80% occurring once; the ten biggest clones make up 4.5% to 7.5%. This receptor was obtained from a man aged 40-55 years who had recovered from COVID-19. The V gene is TRBV30, the J gene TRBJ2-2; 7 nucleotides match TRBD2. Sequenced material: PBMCs or T cells enriched from blood (not recorded which). Here the CDR3 DNA reads TGTGCCTGGGGGGGGGTTTTGGAGGAGCTGTTTTTT. Translated: CAWGGVLEELFF.